Following are 4 T cell receptor beta chains from one sample sequenced in a study of blood T cells in healthy people across ages. Through a sample-barcoded 5' primer and a J-beta primer mix, a second PCR was run for roughly 6 to 12 cycles. TCRdb used MiXCR to reprocess the 5' RACE reads, holding one entry per CDR3 protein. Counted here are 800,000 to 950,000 distinct CDR3 sequences, approximately 32% occurring once; the ten biggest clones make up 9.5% to 13%. These data also featured in a second study, about T cells of mothers and their children.

The material sequenced was blood. These receptors originate from a woman aged 40 to 50 in good health.

Many counts were recorded for this clonotype. The DNA of the CDR3 is TGTGCCATCAGCTCCGGGACAGGGACTTACGAGCAGTACTTC. It encodes CAISSGTGTYEQYF. The V gene is TRBV10-3, the J gene TRBJ2-7, with TRBD1 matching 9 bases. V shed 6 bases and J 4 bases; nucleotides not matched to a gene: 7. CDR1 is ENHRY, CDR2 SYGVKD, per germline. The CDR3 is 14 amino acids.

The rearrangement uses TRBV7-6 and TRBJ2-7, with D perhaps given as TRBD1 or TRBD2 (5 bases each). Germline assignment: CDR1 SGHVS and CDR2 FNYEAQ. V was pared by 5 bases and J by 5 bases, with 16 bases between. This CDR3 has 14 amino acids. The CDR3 nucleotides read TGTGCCAGCAGCGTTATGGGACCCTCGGACGAGCAGTACTTC. Amino acid sequence: CASSVMGPSDEQYF. Full variable domain (outside the CDR3, taken from reference TRBV7-6 and TRBJ2-7): GAGVSQSPRYKVTKRGQDVALRCDPISGHVSLYWYRQALGQGPEFLTYFNYEAQQDKSGLPNDRFSAERPEGSISTLTIQRTEQRDSAMYRCASSVMGPSDEQYFGPGTRLTVT.

The chain employs TRBV12-3 or TRBV12-4 and TRBJ2-5, with D perhaps TRBD2 (6 bases). The V gene lost 5 bases and the J gene lost 5 bases, with 21 bases spanning the gap. The CDR3 length is 16 residues. CDR3 sequence reads: CASSAGLGRGLETQYF. In DNA form, the CDR3 reads TGTGCCAGCAGTGCGGGACTGGGGAGAGGATTGGAGACCCAGTACTTC.

Worth noting for this clonotype: Since a much larger clone is just one base distant, this may be a read error. The CDR3 reads CAISQYNEQFF. CDR3 bases: TGTGCCATCAGCCAATACAATGAGCAGTTCTTC. V and J are TRBV10-3 and TRBJ2-1, with D uncertain. Germline V gives CDR1 ENHRY, CDR2 SYGVKD. V gave up 6 bases and J gave up 4 bases, with 4 bases separating them. The CDR3 runs 11 residues.